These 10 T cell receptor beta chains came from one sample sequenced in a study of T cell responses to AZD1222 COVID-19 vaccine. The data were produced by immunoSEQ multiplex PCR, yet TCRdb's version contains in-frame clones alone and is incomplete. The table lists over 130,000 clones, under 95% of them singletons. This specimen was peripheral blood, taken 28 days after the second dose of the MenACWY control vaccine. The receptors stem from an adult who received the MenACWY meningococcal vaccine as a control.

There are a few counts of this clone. CDR3 DNA: TGCGCCAGCAGCAGCGCAGGGTTGGGTAATTCACCCCTCCACTTT. Its translation: CASSSAGLGNSPLHF. The J gene is TRBJ1-6, the V gene TRBV5-1, with D possibly matching TRBD1 (5 bases). V lost 4 bases and J lost 6, with 14 bases in between. This CDR3 comprises 15 residues. Germline CDR1 SGHRS, CDR2 YFSETQ. The full variable domain, with the rest looked up from reference TRBV5-1 and TRBJ1-6, is KAGVTQTPRYLIKTRGQQVTLSCSPISGHRSVSWYQQTPGQGLQFLFEYFSETQRNKGNFPGRFSGRQFSNSRSEMNVSTLELGDSALYLCASSSAGLGNSPLHFGNGTRLTVT.

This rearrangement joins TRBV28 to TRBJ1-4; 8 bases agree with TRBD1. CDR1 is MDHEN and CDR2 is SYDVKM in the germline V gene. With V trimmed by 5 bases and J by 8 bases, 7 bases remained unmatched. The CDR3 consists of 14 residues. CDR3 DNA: TGTGCCAGCAGTCCCGGGGGGGACAGGGAAAAACTGTTTTTT. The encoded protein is CASSPGGDREKLFF.

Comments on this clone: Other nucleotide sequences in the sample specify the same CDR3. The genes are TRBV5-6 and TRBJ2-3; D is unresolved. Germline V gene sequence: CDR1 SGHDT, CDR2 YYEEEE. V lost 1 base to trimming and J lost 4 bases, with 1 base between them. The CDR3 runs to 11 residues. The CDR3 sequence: CASSLSDTQYF. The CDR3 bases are TGTGCCAGCAGCTTGTCAGATACGCAGTATTTT.

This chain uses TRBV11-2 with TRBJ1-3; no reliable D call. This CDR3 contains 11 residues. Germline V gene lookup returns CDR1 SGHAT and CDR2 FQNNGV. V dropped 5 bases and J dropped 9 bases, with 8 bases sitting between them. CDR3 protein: CASSTALTIYF. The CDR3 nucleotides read TGTGCCAGCAGCACAGCCCTCACCATATATTTT.

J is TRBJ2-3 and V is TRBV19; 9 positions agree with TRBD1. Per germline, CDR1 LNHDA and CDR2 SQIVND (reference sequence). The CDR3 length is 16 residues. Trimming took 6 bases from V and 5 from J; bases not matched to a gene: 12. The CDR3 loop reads CASSPMRTGEVDTQYF. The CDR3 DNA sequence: TGTGCCAGTAGCCCGATGCGGACAGGGGAGGTAGATACGCAGTATTTT. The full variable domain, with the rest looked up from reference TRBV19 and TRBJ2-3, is DGGITQSPKYLFRKEGQNVTLSCEQNLNHDAMYWYRQDPGQGLRLIYYSQIVNDFQKGDIAEGYSVSREKKESFPLTVTSAQKNPTAFYLCASSPMRTGEVDTQYFGPGTRLTVL.

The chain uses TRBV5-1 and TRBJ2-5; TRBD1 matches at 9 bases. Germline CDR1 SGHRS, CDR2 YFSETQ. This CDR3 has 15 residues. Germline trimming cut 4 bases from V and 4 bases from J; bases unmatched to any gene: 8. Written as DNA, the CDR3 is TGCGCCAGCAGCACAGCCGGGACAGGGTCAGAGACCCAGTACTTC. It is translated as CASSTAGTGSETQYF.

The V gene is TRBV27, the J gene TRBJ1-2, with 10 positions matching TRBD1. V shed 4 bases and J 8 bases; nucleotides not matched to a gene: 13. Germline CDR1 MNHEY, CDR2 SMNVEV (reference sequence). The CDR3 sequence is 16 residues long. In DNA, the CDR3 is TGTGCCAGCAGTTCCAACCCAAAGGACAGGGGGAGCGGCTACACCTTC. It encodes CASSSNPKDRGSGYTF.

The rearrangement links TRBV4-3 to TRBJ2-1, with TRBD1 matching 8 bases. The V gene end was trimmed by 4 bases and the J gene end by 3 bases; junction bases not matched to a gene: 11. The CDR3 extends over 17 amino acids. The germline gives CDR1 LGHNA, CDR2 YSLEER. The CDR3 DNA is TGCGCCAGCAGCCGAACTCCCCAGGGGGCGTTCTACAATGAGCAGTTCTTC. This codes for CASSRTPQGAFYNEQFF.

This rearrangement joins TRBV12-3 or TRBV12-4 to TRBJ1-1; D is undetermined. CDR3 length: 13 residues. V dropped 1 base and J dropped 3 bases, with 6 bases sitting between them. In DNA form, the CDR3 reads TGTGCCAGCAGTTTAGTTGTTGACACTGAAGCTTTCTTT. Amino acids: CASSLVVDTEAFF.

The CDR3 loop reads CSASGTEFSNQPQHF. The CDR3 nucleotides are TGCAGTGCTAGTGGGACAGAATTTAGCAATCAGCCCCAGCATTTT. The V gene is TRBV20-1, the J gene TRBJ1-5, with 7 bases that match TRBD1. In germline, CDR1 is DFQATT, CDR2 SNEGSKA (reference sequence). The CDR3 loop spans 15 amino acids. V dropped 3 bases and J dropped 0; count of bases not matched to a gene: 5.